Below are 17 T cell receptor beta chains sequenced from a single sample in a study of T-cell memory formation after mild COVID-19 (dated by TCRdb to the early 2020s). Library prep was done by 5' RACE. The data were produced on an Illumina NovaSeq 6000. TCRdb reran the public reads through fastp at Q25 and MiXCR, keeping productive beta chains. Rows merge per CDR3 protein into single entries with the most common DNA and genes. Here the sample has hundreds of thousands of distinct CDR3 sequences; about 15% occur a single time. The top ten constitute roughly 21% of the sample. Sequenced input: PBMCs or a T cell subset sorted from them (not recorded which). These receptors were collected from a young man who had mild COVID-19 (a few samples of this study predate the infection). The sample titles of this study are shuffled in the database, so cell type and time point are left out; the donor was told from shared clones.

The V gene is TRBV7-2, the J gene TRBJ2-2; possible D gene TRBD2, 7 bases. The germline V gene has CDR1 SGHTA and CDR2 FQGNSA. Trimming removed 5 bases at V and 6 bases at J, with 16 bases between. The CDR3 runs to 15 residues. The CDR3 region has the DNA TGTGCCAGCAGCAGACGGGGAGGGGGTCCCGGGGAGCTGTTTTTT. Translated: CASSRRGGGPGELFF.

The CDR3 loop reads CASSHRLASTYNEQFF. Here the CDR3 DNA reads TGCGCCAGCAGCCACAGACTAGCGAGCACCTACAATGAGCAGTTCTTC. V is TRBV4-1 and J is TRBJ2-1; TRBD2 aligns across 8 bases. This CDR3 has 16 residues. CDR1 and CDR2 (germline): MGHRA, YSYEKL. V was pared by 3 bases and J by 2 bases, with 6 bases of the junction left unmatched.

The rearrangement links TRBV20-1 to TRBJ2-3, with TRBD2 identical over 9 bases. Germline V gene data show CDR1 as DFQATT and CDR2 as SNEGSKA (reference sequence). CDR3 length: 15 amino acids. V dropped 4 bases and J dropped 4; count of bases not matched to a gene: 9. The CDR3 DNA reads TGCAGTGCTACCGGGTCGGCTAGCGGGGCAGATACGCAGTATTTT. Residues: CSATGSASGADTQYF.

This clonotype came up a few times. The rearrangement joins TRBV7-2 to TRBJ1-5; TRBD1 agrees at 8 bases. Germline V gene sequence: CDR1 SGHTA, CDR2 FQGNSA. The CDR3 runs to 16 residues. J was trimmed by 0 bases and V by 5 bases; bases with no gene match: 6. The DNA for the CDR3 is TGTGCCAGCAGCAAATACAGGGGGACTAGCAATCAGCCCCAGCATTTT. This codes for CASSKYRGTSNQPQHF.

This clonotype was counted at least ten times. This chain joins TRBV6-2 or TRBV6-3 and TRBJ2-7; D gene ambiguous. This CDR3 is built from 14 residues. Germline V lookup: CDR1 MNHEY, CDR2 SVGEGT. With 5 bases removed from V and 0 bases from J, the gap between germline ends came to 11 bases. The CDR3 bases are TGTGCCAGCAGTCTGTCAGGAAGCTCCTACGAGCAGTACGTC. Translation: CASSLSGSSYEQYV.

The chain couples TRBV7-3 to TRBJ1-6; the match to TRBD1 covers 10 bases. V lost 5 bases to trimming and J lost 7 bases; unmatched junction nucleotides: 8. The germline gives CDR1 SGHTA, CDR2 FQGTGA. The CDR3 contains 16 residues. This chain's CDR3 is CASSATGGDGNSPLHF. CDR3 DNA sequence: TGTGCCAGCAGCGCGACAGGGGGCGACGGCAATTCACCCCTCCACTTT.

V and J are TRBV12-5 and TRBJ2-3, with 7 positions matching TRBD2. The CDR3 sequence is 13 residues long. The V gene end was trimmed by 8 bases and the J gene end by 0 bases; junction bases not matched to a gene: 2. The germline V gene encodes CDR1 LGHNT and CDR2 FRNRAP. CDR3 nucleotide sequence: TGTGCTAGTCGACTAGCCAGCACAGATACGCAGTATTTT. It is translated as CASRLASTDTQYF. Filled out from reference TRBV12-5 and TRBJ2-3, the complete variable domain reads DARVTQTPRHKVTEMGQEVTMRCQPILGHNTVFWYRQTMMQGLELLAYFRNRAPLDDSGMPKDRFSAEMPDATLATLKIQPSEPRDSAVYFCASRLASTDTQYFGPGTRLTVL.

This clonotype has only a few counts. The genes are TRBV5-1 and TRBJ2-5, with D possibly matching TRBD2 (6 bases). V lost 2 bases and J 7 bases, leaving 15 bases between the germline ends. Germline loops: CDR1 SGHRS, CDR2 YFSETQ. The CDR3 sequence is 14 residues long. CDR3 loop: CASSFGAREATQYF. The DNA of the CDR3 is TGCGCCAGCAGCTTTGGGGCCAGGGAGGCGACCCAGTACTTC.

The J gene is TRBJ2-5, the V gene TRBV20-1, with D possibly being TRBD1 or TRBD2 (5 bases each). V was trimmed by 5 bases and J by 13 bases, leaving 14 bases between them. The CDR3 is 10 residues long. Germline values: CDR1 DFQATT, CDR2 SNEGSKA (reference sequence). CDR3 nucleotides: TGCAGTGCTTACCGAGGGGCCCCGTACTTC. Its translation: CSAYRGAPYF.

This clonotype came up a few times. The rearrangement uses TRBV20-1 and TRBJ2-7, with D perhaps TRBD1 (5 bases). Deletions cut 5 bases from V and 2 bases from J, with 16 bases between. Germline V gene sequence: CDR1 DFQATT, CDR2 SNEGSKA (reference sequence). The CDR3 covers 14 residues. The CDR3 bases are TGCAGTGCTCCCCCGGCTGGGGCTGCCTACGAGCAGTACTTC. Translating it yields CSAPPAGAAYEQYF.

The CDR3 sequence is CAGYHRDRGNEQFF. CDR3 sequence (DNA): TGTGCCGGGTATCACCGGGACAGGGGCAATGAGCAGTTCTTC. This chain uses TRBV2 with TRBJ2-1; 10 nucleotides align to TRBD1. This CDR3 contains 14 residues. Trimming took 11 bases from V and 6 from J; bases not matched to a gene: 10. Germline assignment: CDR1 SNHLY and CDR2 FYNNEI.

This clonotype was counted only a few times. CDR3 DNA: TGTGCCAGCAGCTTAATAAGGGCAGGGTATTCACCCCTCCACTTT. Translating gives CASSLIRAGYSPLHF. The chain employs TRBV7-2 and TRBJ1-6, with D tentatively TRBD1 (5 bases). V was shortened by 2 bases and J by 8 bases, with 13 bases between the two germline ends. Germline CDR1 SGHTA, CDR2 FQGNSA. The CDR3 is 15 amino acids.

This clonotype was recorded a few times. The chain uses TRBV6-2 or TRBV6-3 and TRBJ2-5, with 14 bases fitting TRBD2. CDR1 and CDR2 (germline): MNHEY, SVGEGT. This CDR3 is 18 amino acids long. Trimming at V came to 0 bases and at J to 0 bases, leaving 3 bases not matched to a gene. The CDR3 sequence: CASSYSRTSGGNQETQYF. Written as DNA, the CDR3 is TGTGCCAGCAGTTACTCCAGGACTAGCGGGGGGAACCAAGAGACCCAGTACTTC.

This chain connects TRBV6-5 to TRBJ2-5; D is perhaps TRBD2 (7 bases). Trimming stripped 3 bases from V and 1 base from J, with 12 bases between. CDR3 length: 15 residues. The V gene's germline CDR1 is MNHEY and CDR2 SVGAGI. The CDR3 loop is CASSYGGALQETQYF. CDR3 coding DNA: TGTGCCAGCAGTTATGGGGGGGCCCTCCAAGAGACCCAGTACTTC.

There are many counts of this clonotype. The chain links TRBV5-1 to TRBJ1-2; D remains unclear. The CDR3 sequence is 13 residues long. The V gene's germline CDR1 is SGHRS and CDR2 YFSETQ. V lost 4 bases to trimming and J lost 6 bases, with 13 bases between them. The CDR3 region has the DNA TGCGCCAGCAGCCCCGAAGGGAACGATGGCTACACCTTC. Protein sequence: CASSPEGNDGYTF.

This chain uses TRBV5-1 with TRBJ2-3; D tentatively reads TRBD1 or TRBD2 (6 bases each). CDR3 size: 15 residues. Trimming removed 4 bases from V and 3 bases from J, with 15 bases in between. CDR1 SGHRS and CDR2 YFSETQ come from the germline V gene. The CDR3 is CASSPIGGFTDTQYF. CDR3 nucleotide sequence: TGCGCCAGCAGCCCCATCGGGGGCTTTACAGATACGCAGTATTTT.

The rearrangement joins TRBV5-1 to TRBJ2-2; D may correspond to TRBD1 or TRBD2 (6 bases each). Germline-derived CDR1 and CDR2 are SGHRS and YFSETQ. The CDR3 contains 16 residues. With 1 base removed from V and 3 bases from J, the gap between germline ends came to 13 bases. In nucleotides, the CDR3 is TGCGCCAGCAGCTTGAGGACCGGGGGCGACACCGGGGAGCTGTTTTTT. This encodes CASSLRTGGDTGELFF.